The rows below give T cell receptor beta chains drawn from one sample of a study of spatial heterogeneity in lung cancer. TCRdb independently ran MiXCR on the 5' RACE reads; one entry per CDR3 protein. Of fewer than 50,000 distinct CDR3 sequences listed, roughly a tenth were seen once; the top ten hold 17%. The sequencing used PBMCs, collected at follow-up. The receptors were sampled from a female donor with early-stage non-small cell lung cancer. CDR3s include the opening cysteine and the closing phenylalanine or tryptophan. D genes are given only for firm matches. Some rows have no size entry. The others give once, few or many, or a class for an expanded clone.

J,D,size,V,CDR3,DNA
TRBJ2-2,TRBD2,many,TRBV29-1,CSASGTRGTGELFF,TGCAGCGCCTCCGGGACTAGGGGCACCGGGGAGCTGTTTTTT
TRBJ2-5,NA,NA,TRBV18,CASSPVADQETQYF,TGTGCCAGCTCACCCGTAGCGGACCAAGAGACCCAGTACTTC
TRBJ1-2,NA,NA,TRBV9,CASSGSPPGYGYTF,TGTGCCAGCAGCGGATCACCCCCCGGTTATGGCTACACCTTC
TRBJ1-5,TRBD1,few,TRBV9,CASSLQGADQPQHF,TGTGCCAGCAGCCTACAGGGGGCGGATCAGCCCCAGCATTTT
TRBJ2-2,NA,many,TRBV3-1,CASSPLRRQDYSNTGELFF,TGTGCCAGCAGCCCCTTGAGGAGGCAGGACTACTCGAACACCGGGGAGCTGTTTTTT
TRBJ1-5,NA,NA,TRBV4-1,CASSQEGTHQPQHF,TGCGCCAGCAGCCAAGAGGGGACACATCAGCCCCAGCATTTT
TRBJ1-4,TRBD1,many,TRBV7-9,CASSFRRQGEKLFF,TGTGCCAGCAGCTTTAGAAGACAGGGAGAAAAACTGTTTTTT
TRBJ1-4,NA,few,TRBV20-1,CSAGRPVGAVTNEKLFF,TGCAGTGCTGGTCGACCTGTTGGTGCCGTAACTAATGAAAAACTGTTTTTT
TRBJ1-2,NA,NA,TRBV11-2,CASSHNRVRLGYTF,TGTGCCAGCAGCCATAACAGGGTGAGACTTGGCTACACCTTC
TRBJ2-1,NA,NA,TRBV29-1,CSVESGSSEQFF,TGCAGCGTTGAGTCGGGATCCTCTGAGCAGTTCTTC
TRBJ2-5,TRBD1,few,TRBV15,CATSRGDRDQETQYF,TGTGCCACCAGCAGAGGAGACAGGGACCAAGAGACCCAGTACTTC
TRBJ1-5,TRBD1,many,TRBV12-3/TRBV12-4,CASSRSQPGQGFFHSNQPQHF,TGTGCCAGCAGTAGATCGCAACCGGGACAGGGATTTTTCCATAGCAATCAGCCCCAGCATTTT
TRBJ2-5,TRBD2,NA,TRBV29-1,CSVRTSWGETQYF,TGCAGCGTCCGGACTAGCTGGGGGGAGACCCAGTACTTC
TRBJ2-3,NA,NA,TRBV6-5,CASSYSSDTQYF,TGTGCCAGCAGTTACTCATCTGATACGCAGTATTTT
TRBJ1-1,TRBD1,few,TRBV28,CASRGGQGRTEAFF,TGTGCCAGCAGGGGGGGACAGGGAAGAACTGAAGCTTTCTTT
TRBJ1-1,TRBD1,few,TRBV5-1,CASSLTGTGNTEAFF,TGCGCCAGCAGCTTGACCGGGACAGGGAACACTGAAGCTTTCTTT
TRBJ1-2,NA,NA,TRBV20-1,CSARDQREAHYDYTF,TGCAGTGCTAGAGACCAAAGGGAAGCGCACTATGACTACACCTTC
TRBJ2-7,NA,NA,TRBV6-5,CASSYSRGDSYEQYF,TGTGCCAGCAGTTACTCGAGAGGGGACTCCTACGAGCAGTACTTC
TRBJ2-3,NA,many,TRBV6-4,CASSERGTDTQYF,TGTGCCAGCAGTGAGCGGGGCACAGATACGCAGTATTTT
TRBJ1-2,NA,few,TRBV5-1,CASSLRTASPYGYTF,TGCGCCAGCAGCTTAAGGACAGCCTCCCCCTATGGCTACACCTTC
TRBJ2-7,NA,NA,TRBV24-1,CATSDAGEGEQYF,TGTGCCACCAGTGATGCAGGGGAGGGCGAGCAGTACTTC
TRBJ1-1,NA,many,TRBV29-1,CSVAELSMDAFF,TGCAGCGTTGCCGAGCTTAGTATGGATGCTTTCTTT
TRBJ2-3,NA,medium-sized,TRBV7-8,CASSLDLRGLSTDTQYF,TGTGCCAGCAGCTTAGATTTACGTGGGCTGAGCACAGATACGCAGTATTTT
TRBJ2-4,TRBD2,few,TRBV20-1,CSARDGLAGKNIQYF,TGCAGTGCTAGAGACGGGCTAGCGGGAAAAAACATTCAGTACTTC
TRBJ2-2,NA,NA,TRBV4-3,CASSQDMTASGELFF,TGCGCCAGCAGCCAAGATATGACGGCTTCCGGGGAGCTGTTTTTT
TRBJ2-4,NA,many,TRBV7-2,CASSLEGALAKNIQYF,TGTGCCAGCAGCTTAGAGGGAGCCTTAGCCAAAAACATTCAGTACTTC